A single sample gave rise to the 9 T cell receptor beta chains below, sequenced in a study of T cell responses to AZD1222 COVID-19 vaccine. Here immunoSEQ multiplex PCR was the method, and the copy in TCRdb shows in-frame clones only, minus some. The profile covers fewer than 120,000 clones, with around 90% appearing a single time and roughly 15% taken by the ten largest. Sequenced material: peripheral blood, taken 28 days after the second AZD1222 dose. The receptors here all came from an adult who received the AZD1222 COVID-19 vaccine.

The rearrangement uses TRBV10-3 and TRBJ2-3; 8 nucleotides match TRBD2. The CDR3 runs to 17 residues. Looked up from germline, CDR1 is ENHRY and CDR2 is SYGVKD. After removal of 0 bases from V and 0 bases from J, the junction contained 5 bases not matched to a gene. The DNA for the CDR3 is TGTGCCATCAGTGAGTCGGCGGGGGGTGAGAGCACAGATACGCAGTATTTT. Translating it yields CAISESAGGESTDTQYF.

This chain uses TRBV7-2 with TRBJ1-1; D gene unclear. This CDR3 spans 12 amino acids. Per the germline V gene, CDR1 is SGHTA and CDR2 is FQGNSA. V was clipped by 2 bases and J by 8 bases, with 9 bases between them. In nucleotides, the CDR3 is TGTGCCAGCAGCTTAACGGGTTACGAAGCTTTCTTT. This translates into CASSLTGYEAFF.

V gene TRBV5-4 combines with J gene TRBJ1-1, with a possible D match to TRBD1 (5 bases). In germline, CDR1 is SGHNT, CDR2 YYREEE (reference sequence). V lost 3 bases and J lost 5, with 14 bases in between. The CDR3 runs to 14 residues. The chain's CDR3 is CASSSQGGRTEAFF. The CDR3 nucleotides read TGTGCCAGCAGCTCTCAGGGTGGGAGAACTGAAGCTTTCTTT.

The chain couples TRBV19 to TRBJ1-6, with D perhaps TRBD1 (5 bases). The germline CDR1 and CDR2 sequences are LNHDA and SQIVND (reference sequence). The CDR3 totals 16 residues. V lost 1 base to trimming and J lost 7 bases, with 14 bases between them. The CDR3: CASSIAAGTGNSPLHF. The CDR3, as DNA: TGTGCCAGTAGTATAGCTGCCGGGACGGGAAATTCACCCCTCCACTTT. Variable domain in full (rest from reference TRBV19 and TRBJ1-6): DGGITQSPKYLFRKEGQNVTLSCEQNLNHDAMYWYRQDPGQGLRLIYYSQIVNDFQKGDIAEGYSVSREKKESFPLTVTSAQKNPTAFYLCASSIAAGTGNSPLHFGNGTRLTVT.

The chain carries TRBV19 and TRBJ1-2; D is unclear. V lost 5 bases to trimming and J lost 3 bases, with 7 bases between them. CDR3 length: 12 residues. Germline CDR1 and CDR2: LNHDA and SQIVND (reference sequence). The CDR3 region has the DNA TGTGCCAGTAGTGAGGCCTACTATGGCTACACCTTC. Amino acids: CASSEAYYGYTF.

This chain's CDR3 is CASSKEGSGGFYNEQFF. CDR3 bases: TGTGCCAGCAGCAAAGAGGGTAGCGGGGGGTTCTACAATGAGCAGTTCTTC. V gene TRBV21-1 combines with J gene TRBJ2-1; the DNA was not used to check the table's D call, TRBD2. TRBV21-1 is listed as a pseudogene. CDR3 length equals 17 residues.

This clone was detected only a few times. V and J are TRBV28 and TRBJ2-2; D is ambiguous. The V gene's germline CDR1 is MDHEN and CDR2 SYDVKM. V lost 2 bases and J 0 bases, leaving 10 bases between the germline ends. There are 16 residues in the CDR3. The CDR3 nucleotides read TGTGCCAGCAGTTTACCGTACGGTACGAACACCGGGGAGCTGTTTTTT. Its protein product is CASSLPYGTNTGELFF.

The chain is built from TRBV9 and TRBJ1-1, with a tentative D call TRBD1 (5 bases). The V gene's germline CDR1 is SGDLS and CDR2 YYNGEE. V gave up 0 bases and J gave up 0 bases, with 6 bases separating them. The CDR3 sequence is 14 residues long. The CDR3 region has the DNA TGTGCCAGCAGCGTAGAGGGGATGAACACTGAAGCTTTCTTT. This gives the protein CASSVEGMNTEAFF.

This clone was recorded a few times. This chain uses TRBV30 with TRBJ1-2; perhaps TRBD1 as D (6 bases). Germline V gene data show CDR1 as GTSNPN and CDR2 as SVGIG (reference sequence). CDR3 size: 11 residues. Deletions cut 5 bases from V and 7 bases from J, with 11 bases between. The CDR3, as DNA: TGTGCCTGGGGAACAGGGTTTGGCTACACCTTC. Protein product: CAWGTGFGYTF.